These 17 T cell receptor beta chains were sequenced from one sample in a study of cytomegalovirus exposure and HLA in healthy donors. It was with 60 Vbeta and 13 Jbeta primers that the PCR ran. Profiling relied on immunoSEQ multiplex PCR, and the TCRdb table lists in-frame clones only, not all of them. The sample contains around 200,000 clones, 82% of which appear only once. The sequenced sample consisted of PBMCs. The source of these receptors is a woman aged 18-29 years in good health and CMV-seronegative.

As DNA, the CDR3 is TGTGCCAGCAGCTTCGGGACAGGGGTTCTCACCGATAATGAGCAGTTCTTC. It codes for CASSFGTGVLTDNEQFF. The chain couples TRBV5-6 to TRBJ2-1, with 10 bases identical to TRBD1. This CDR3 is built from 17 residues. V dropped 2 bases and J dropped 7; count of bases not matched to a gene: 12. CDR1 and CDR2 from the germline V gene are SGHDT and YYEEEE.

As to this clone: Germline and junction disagree at one end, which may indicate a read error. This chain links TRBV5-4 with TRBJ2-5; 13 nucleotides line up with TRBD2. The germline V gene has CDR1 SGHNT and CDR2 YYREEE (reference sequence). The CDR3 has 16 residues. The CDR3: CASTLTSGGLMETQYF. The CDR3 DNA follows: TGTGCCAGCACCTTGACTAGCGGGGGGTTAATGGAGACCCAGTACTTC.

This clone showed up just once. The chain combines TRBV5-1 with TRBJ2-7; D is possibly TRBD1 (7 bases). The CDR3 length is 15 residues. V was clipped by 1 base and J by 6 bases, with 17 bases between them. Germline V CDR1 and CDR2: SGHRS, YFSETQ. As DNA, the CDR3 is TGCGCCAGCAGCTTGACGGCAGGGGGGAAGTCCGAGCAGTACTTC. It specifies CASSLTAGGKSEQYF. The whole variable domain, remainder taken from reference TRBV5-1 and TRBJ2-7, is KAGVTQTPRYLIKTRGQQVTLSCSPISGHRSVSWYQQTPGQGLQFLFEYFSETQRNKGNFPGRFSGRQFSNSRSEMNVSTLELGDSALYLCASSLTAGGKSEQYFGPGTRLTVT.

J is TRBJ2-1 and V is TRBV5-1; 10 bases align to TRBD2. CDR3 length: 20 residues. Germline lookup yields CDR1 SGHRS and CDR2 YFSETQ. The ends lost 0 bases at V and 0 bases at J; junction bases unmatched: 12. The CDR3 is CASSLARGERGGSSYNEQFF. For the CDR3, the DNA is TGCGCCAGCAGCTTGGCCAGGGGAGAGCGGGGGGGTAGCTCCTACAATGAGCAGTTCTTC.

V usage is TRBV5-5 and J usage is TRBJ1-5, with D perhaps matching TRBD1 (6 bases). Deletions cut 0 bases from V and 0 bases from J, with 13 bases between. The CDR3 loop spans 17 amino acids. From germline, CDR1 is SGHKS and CDR2 YYEKEE (reference sequence). CDR3 amino acids: CASSLGDRNNSNQPQHF. The CDR3 DNA is TGTGCCAGCAGCTTGGGAGACAGGAATAATAGCAATCAGCCCCAGCATTTT.

J is TRBJ1-6 and V is TRBV7-2; 7 bases align to TRBD1. The CDR3 is 13 amino acids. CDR1 SGHTA and CDR2 FQGNSA come from the germline V gene. The J segment lost 17 bases and the V segment lost 2 bases, leaving 9 bases of the junction unmatched. The CDR3 DNA follows: TGTGCCAGCAGCTTATATATTCCCGGGACAGTCCACTTT. Translating it yields CASSLYIPGTVHF.

This chain links TRBV11-2 with TRBJ1-5; D not certain. The length of the CDR3 is 15 residues. V was trimmed by 1 base and J by 7 bases, leaving 14 bases between them. From germline, CDR1 is SGHAT and CDR2 FQNNGV. CDR3 sequence: CASSLGDKYGQPQHF. The CDR3, as DNA: TGTGCCAGCAGCTTAGGTGACAAGTATGGGCAGCCCCAGCATTTT.

On this clone itself: The identical CDR3 is also encoded by other nucleotide sequences in the sample. The chain is built from TRBV2 and TRBJ2-2; 10 nucleotides align to TRBD1. CDR1 is SNHLY and CDR2 is FYNNEI in the germline V gene. Trimming cost V 6 bases and J 4 bases; bases outside gene matches: 5. The CDR3 extends over 15 amino acids. CDR3 sequence: CASSLDRGLTGELFF. Written as DNA, the CDR3 is TGTGCCAGCAGCCTAGACAGGGGGCTCACCGGGGAGCTGTTTTTT.

Remarks on this clone: This same CDR3 is encoded by further DNA sequences in the sample. The rearrangement links TRBV7-7 to TRBJ2-1, with 7 bases identical to TRBD1. The CDR3 covers 13 residues. Germline values: CDR1 SSHAT, CDR2 FNYEAQ (reference sequence). With 1 base clipped from V and 6 bases from J, the junction kept 0 bases outside the gene matches. The chain's CDR3 is CASSLGQGNEQFF. CDR3 bases: TGTGCCAGCAGCTTAGGACAGGGCAATGAGCAGTTCTTC.

The genes are TRBV10-3 and TRBJ1-4; 7 bases agree with TRBD1. Germline-derived CDR1 and CDR2 are ENHRY and SYGVKD. V was pared by 0 bases and J by 8 bases, with 3 bases of the junction left unmatched. This CDR3 is built from 14 residues. The CDR3 DNA reads as TGTGCCATCAGTGAGTCGCTGACAGGGGAAAAACTGTTTTTT. Protein: CAISESLTGEKLFF.

V is TRBV27 and J is TRBJ2-7; TRBD1 matches 7 bases. Germline V gives CDR1 MNHEY, CDR2 SMNVEV (reference sequence). This CDR3 has 15 residues. The V and J ends lost 4 bases and 3 bases, in that order; junction bases with no gene match: 9. The CDR3 here is CASSSTPQGLYEQYF. The CDR3 nucleotides are TGTGCCAGCAGTTCTACCCCACAGGGGCTCTACGAGCAGTACTTC.

As DNA, the CDR3 is TGTGCCAGCAAAGTGGGGGACTGGGAGACCCAGTACTTC. Translation gives CASKVGDWETQYF. V and J are TRBV2 and TRBJ2-5; maybe TRBD2 (6 bases). Trimming stripped 7 bases from V and 5 bases from J, with 14 bases between. The CDR3 covers 13 residues. Germline lookup yields CDR1 SNHLY and CDR2 FYNNEI.

The V and J genes are TRBV11-2 and TRBJ2-7, with TRBD2 matching 9 bases. Losses at the gene ends were 5 bases for V and 4 bases for J; bases not matched to a gene: 12. The germline gives CDR1 SGHAT, CDR2 FQNNGV. This CDR3 contains 16 residues. CDR3 nucleotides: TGTGCCAGCAGCCCAACCATAGCGGGAGTAAAGTACGAGCAGTACTTC. Translated: CASSPTIAGVKYEQYF.

The rearrangement joins TRBV19 to TRBJ1-2; 9 bases line up with TRBD1. The CDR3 has 12 amino acids. V lost 9 bases and J lost 8; bases outside the gene matches: 7. Germline loops: CDR1 LNHDA, CDR2 SQIVND (reference sequence). The CDR3 protein is CASKQGALGYTF. CDR3 bases: TGTGCCAGCAAACAGGGGGCGTTGGGCTACACCTTC.

In its sample, this clone was seen once. The chain couples TRBV27 to TRBJ1-2; a weak D match, TRBD1 (6 bases). The V gene's germline CDR1 is MNHEY and CDR2 SMNVEV (reference sequence). Trimming left V 5 bases short and J 5 bases short, with 18 bases between. This CDR3 spans 15 amino acids. DNA for the CDR3: TGTGCCAGCAGTGCCAACGGACAGTGGGTGTATGGCTACACCTTC. Translating gives CASSANGQWVYGYTF.

This clone was observed once. The rearrangement joins TRBV7-9 to TRBJ2-1; the D gene is possibly TRBD1 (6 bases). V lost 4 bases, J lost 11 bases, and 15 bases lay in between. This CDR3 contains 13 residues. Germline V gene lookup returns CDR1 SEHNR and CDR2 FQNEAQ (reference sequence). This CDR3 is CASSSVPGQKQFF. As DNA, the CDR3 is TGTGCCAGCAGCTCCGTACCGGGACAAAAGCAGTTCTTC.

The chain links TRBV28 to TRBJ2-7; D might be TRBD2 (6 bases). The germline V gene has CDR1 MDHEN and CDR2 SYDVKM. Trimming shortened V by 4 bases and J by 6 bases, and 13 bases separated the two germline ends. The CDR3 has 13 amino acids. The CDR3 region has the DNA TGTGCCAGCAGTTATAAGGGAGGAGGCGAGCAGTACTTC. It translates to CASSYKGGGEQYF.